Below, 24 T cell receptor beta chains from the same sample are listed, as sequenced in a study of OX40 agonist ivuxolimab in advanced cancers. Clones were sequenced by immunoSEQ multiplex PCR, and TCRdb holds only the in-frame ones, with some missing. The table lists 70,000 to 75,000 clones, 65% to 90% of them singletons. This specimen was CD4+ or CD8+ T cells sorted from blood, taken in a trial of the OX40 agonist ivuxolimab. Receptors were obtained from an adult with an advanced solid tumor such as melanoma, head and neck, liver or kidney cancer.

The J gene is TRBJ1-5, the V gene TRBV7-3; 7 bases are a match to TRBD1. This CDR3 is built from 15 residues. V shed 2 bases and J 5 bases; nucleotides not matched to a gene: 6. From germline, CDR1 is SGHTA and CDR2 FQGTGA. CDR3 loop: CASSLSTGNDQPQHF. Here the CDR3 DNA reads TGTGCCAGCAGCTTATCGACAGGGAATGATCAGCCCCAGCATTTT.

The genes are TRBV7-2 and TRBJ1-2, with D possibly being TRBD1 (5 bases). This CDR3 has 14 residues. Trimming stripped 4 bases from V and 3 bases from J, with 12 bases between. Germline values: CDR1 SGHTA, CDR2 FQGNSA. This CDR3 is CASSSRGNDYGYTF. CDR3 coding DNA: TGTGCCAGCAGCTCCCGGGGGAACGACTATGGCTACACCTTC.

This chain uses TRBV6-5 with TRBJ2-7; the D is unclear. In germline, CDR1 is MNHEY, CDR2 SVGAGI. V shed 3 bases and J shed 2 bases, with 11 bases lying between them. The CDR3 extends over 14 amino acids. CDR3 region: CASSYLGFTYEQYF. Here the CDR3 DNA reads TGTGCCAGCAGTTATCTAGGGTTTACCTACGAGCAGTACTTC.

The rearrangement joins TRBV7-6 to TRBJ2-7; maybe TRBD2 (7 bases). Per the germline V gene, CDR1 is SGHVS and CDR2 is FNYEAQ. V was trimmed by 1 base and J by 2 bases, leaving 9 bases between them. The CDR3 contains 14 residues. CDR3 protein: CASSLEGGAYEQYF. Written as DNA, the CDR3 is TGTGCCAGCAGCTTAGAGGGGGGGGCCTACGAGCAGTACTTC.

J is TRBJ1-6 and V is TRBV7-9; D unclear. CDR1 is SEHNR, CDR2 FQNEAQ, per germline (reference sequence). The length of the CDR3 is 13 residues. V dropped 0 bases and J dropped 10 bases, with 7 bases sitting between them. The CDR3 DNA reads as TGTGCCAGCAGCTTAGCGCAAGGGTCACCCCTCCACTTT. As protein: CASSLAQGSPLHF.

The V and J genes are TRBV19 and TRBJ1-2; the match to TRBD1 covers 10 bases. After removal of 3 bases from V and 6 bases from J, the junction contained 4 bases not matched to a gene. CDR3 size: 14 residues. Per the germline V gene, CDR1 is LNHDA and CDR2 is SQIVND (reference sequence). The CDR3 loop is CASSIPGQGNGYTF. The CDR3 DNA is TGTGCCAGTAGTATCCCGGGACAGGGGAATGGCTACACCTTC.

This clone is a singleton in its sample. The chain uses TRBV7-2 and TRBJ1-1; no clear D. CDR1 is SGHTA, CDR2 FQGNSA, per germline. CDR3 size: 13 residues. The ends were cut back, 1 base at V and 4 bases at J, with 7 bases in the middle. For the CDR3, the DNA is TGTGCCAGCAGCTTAGTTGCCACCACTGAAGCTTTCTTT. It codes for CASSLVATTEAFF.

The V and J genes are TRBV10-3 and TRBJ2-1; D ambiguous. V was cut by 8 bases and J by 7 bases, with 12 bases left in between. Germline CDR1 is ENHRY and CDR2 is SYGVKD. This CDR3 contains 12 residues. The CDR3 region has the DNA TGTGCCATCTCGACCGGGCGGAATGAGCAGTTCTTC. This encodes CAISTGRNEQFF.

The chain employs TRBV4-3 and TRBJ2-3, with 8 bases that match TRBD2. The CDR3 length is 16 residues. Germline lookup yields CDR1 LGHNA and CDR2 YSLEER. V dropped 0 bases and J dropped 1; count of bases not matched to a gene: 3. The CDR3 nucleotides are TGCGCCAGCAGCCAAGAGGCGCGGGGGGGCACAGATACGCAGTATTTT. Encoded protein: CASSQEARGGTDTQYF.

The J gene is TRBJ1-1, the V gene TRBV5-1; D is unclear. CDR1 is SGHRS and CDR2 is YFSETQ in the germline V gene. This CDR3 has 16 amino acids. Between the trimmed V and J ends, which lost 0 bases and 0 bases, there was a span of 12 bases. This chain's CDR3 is CASSLVGRTLNTEAFF. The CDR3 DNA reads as TGCGCCAGCAGCTTGGTTGGCAGGACCTTGAACACTGAAGCTTTCTTT.

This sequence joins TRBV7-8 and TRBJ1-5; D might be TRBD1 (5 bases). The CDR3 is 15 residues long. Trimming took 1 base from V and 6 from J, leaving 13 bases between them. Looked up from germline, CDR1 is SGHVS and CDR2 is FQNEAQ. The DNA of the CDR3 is TGTGCCAGCAGCTTAGTAGGGGCTTCGGGTCAGCCCCAGCATTTT. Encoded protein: CASSLVGASGQPQHF.

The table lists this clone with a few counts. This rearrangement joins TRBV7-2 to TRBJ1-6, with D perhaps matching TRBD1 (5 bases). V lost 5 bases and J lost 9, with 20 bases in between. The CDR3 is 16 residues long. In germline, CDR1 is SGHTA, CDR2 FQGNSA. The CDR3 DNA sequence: TGTGCCAGCAGCCGAATCCCGCAGGGTTTAGGTTCACCCCTCCACTTT. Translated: CASSRIPQGLGSPLHF.

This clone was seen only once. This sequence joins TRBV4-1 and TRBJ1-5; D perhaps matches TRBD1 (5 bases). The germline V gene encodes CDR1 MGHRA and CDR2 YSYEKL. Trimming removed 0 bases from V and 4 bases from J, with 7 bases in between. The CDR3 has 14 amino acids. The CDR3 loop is CASSQDRANQPQHF. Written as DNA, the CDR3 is TGCGCCAGCAGCCAAGACAGGGCGAATCAGCCCCAGCATTTT.

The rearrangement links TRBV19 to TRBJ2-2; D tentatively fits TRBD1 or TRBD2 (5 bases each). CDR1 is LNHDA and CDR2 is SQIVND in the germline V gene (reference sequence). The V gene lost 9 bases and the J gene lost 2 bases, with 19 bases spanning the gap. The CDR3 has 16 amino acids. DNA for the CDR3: TGTGCCAGCTGGGACCGTCCCGGGGTCAACACCGGGGAGCTGTTTTTT. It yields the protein CASWDRPGVNTGELFF.

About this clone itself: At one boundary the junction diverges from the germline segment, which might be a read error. The CDR3 DNA reads TGTGCCAGCAGCTTAGCGTATATGAGGGGACAGGGTCAAGTCTTC. It codes for CASSLAYMRGQGQVF. The rearrangement joins TRBV7-9 to TRBJ2-1, with 9 bases that match TRBD1. The CDR3 has 15 residues. Germline lookup yields CDR1 SEHNR and CDR2 FQNEAQ (reference sequence). Looking up the rest from reference TRBV7-9 and TRBJ2-1 gives the full variable domain: DTGVSQNPRHKITKRGQNVTFRCDPISEHNRLYWYRQTLGQGPEFLTYFQNEAQLEKSRLLSDRFSAERPKGSFSTLEIQRTEQGDSAMYLCASSLAYMRGQGQVFGPGTRLTVL.

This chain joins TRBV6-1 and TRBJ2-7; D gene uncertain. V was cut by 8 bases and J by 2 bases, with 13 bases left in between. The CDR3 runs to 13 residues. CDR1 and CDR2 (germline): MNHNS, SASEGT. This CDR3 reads CASEATSTYEQYF. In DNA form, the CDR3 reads TGTGCCAGCGAAGCCACCTCCACCTACGAGCAGTACTTC.

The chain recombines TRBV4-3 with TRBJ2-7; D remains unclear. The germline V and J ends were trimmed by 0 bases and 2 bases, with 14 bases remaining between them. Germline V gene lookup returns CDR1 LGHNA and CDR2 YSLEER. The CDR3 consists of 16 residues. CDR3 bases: TGCGCCAGCAGCCAAGATATCACCGATGGGACCTACGAGCAGTACTTC. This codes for CASSQDITDGTYEQYF.

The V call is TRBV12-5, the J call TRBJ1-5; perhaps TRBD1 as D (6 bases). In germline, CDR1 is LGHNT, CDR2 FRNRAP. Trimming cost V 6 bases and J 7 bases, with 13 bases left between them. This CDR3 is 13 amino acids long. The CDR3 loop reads CASGRTEAQPQHF. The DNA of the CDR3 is TGTGCTAGTGGGAGGACAGAGGCCCAGCCCCAGCATTTT.

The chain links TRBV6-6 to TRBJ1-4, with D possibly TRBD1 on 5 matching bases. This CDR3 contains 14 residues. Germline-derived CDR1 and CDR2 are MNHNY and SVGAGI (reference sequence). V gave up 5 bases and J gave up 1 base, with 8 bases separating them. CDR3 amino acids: CASSDGGTNEKLFF. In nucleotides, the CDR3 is TGTGCCAGCAGTGACGGGGGAACTAATGAAAAACTGTTTTTT.

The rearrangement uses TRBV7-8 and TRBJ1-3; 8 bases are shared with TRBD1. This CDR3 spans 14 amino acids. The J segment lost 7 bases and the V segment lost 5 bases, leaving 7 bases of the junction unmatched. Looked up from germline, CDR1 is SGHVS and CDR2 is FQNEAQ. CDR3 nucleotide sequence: TGTGCCAGCAGCCATGGGGGGGACAGGAACACCATATATTTT. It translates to CASSHGGDRNTIYF.

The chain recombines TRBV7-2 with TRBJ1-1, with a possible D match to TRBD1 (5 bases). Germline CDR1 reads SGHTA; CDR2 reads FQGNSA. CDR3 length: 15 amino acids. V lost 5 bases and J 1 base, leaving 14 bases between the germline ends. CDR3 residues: CASSAMAGGNTEAFF. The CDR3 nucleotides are TGTGCCAGCAGCGCCATGGCGGGGGGGAACACTGAAGCTTTCTTT.

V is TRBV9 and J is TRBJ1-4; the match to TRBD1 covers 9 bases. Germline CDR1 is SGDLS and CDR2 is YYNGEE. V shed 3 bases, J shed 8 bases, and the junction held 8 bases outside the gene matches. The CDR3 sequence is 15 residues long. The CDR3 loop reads CASSAGTGSREKLFF. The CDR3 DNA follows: TGTGCCAGCAGCGCAGGGACAGGGAGTCGCGAAAAACTGTTTTTT.

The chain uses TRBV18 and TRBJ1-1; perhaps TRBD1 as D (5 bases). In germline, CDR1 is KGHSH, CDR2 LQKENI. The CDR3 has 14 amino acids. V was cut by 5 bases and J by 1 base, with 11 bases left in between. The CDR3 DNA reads TGTGCCAGCTCAACTGACGGGGGGAACACTGAAGCTTTCTTT. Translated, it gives CASSTDGGNTEAFF.

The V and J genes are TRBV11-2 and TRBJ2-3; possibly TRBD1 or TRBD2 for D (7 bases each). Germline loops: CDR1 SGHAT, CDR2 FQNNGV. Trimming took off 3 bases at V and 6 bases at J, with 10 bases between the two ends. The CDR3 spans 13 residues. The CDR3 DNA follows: TGTGCCAGCAGCTTCCAGGGGGGGGATACGCAGTATTTT. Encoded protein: CASSFQGGDTQYF.